This is a list of T cell receptor beta chains from one sample in a study of OX40 agonist ivuxolimab in advanced cancers. Assay used: immunoSEQ multiplex PCR; TCRdb lists only in-frame clones, some missing. The table lists approximately 69,000 clones, roughly nine tenths of them singletons. The sample here was CD4+ or CD8+ T cells sorted from blood, taken in a trial of the OX40 agonist ivuxolimab. The source of these receptors is an adult with an advanced solid tumor such as melanoma, head and neck, liver or kidney cancer. Both conserved end residues are part of each CDR3. D genes are given only for firm matches. Part of the rows lack a size; the others show once, few, many or a class for expanded clones.

j_gene: TRBJ1-2
v_gene: TRBV10-3
abundance: -
d_gene: TRBD1
CDR3aa: CAISQGTANYGYTF
CDR3nt: TGTGCCATCAGTCAAGGGACAGCTAACTATGGCTACACCTTC

j_gene: TRBJ2-7
v_gene: TRBV6-5
abundance: -
d_gene: -
CDR3aa: CASRRGDSISEQYF
CDR3nt: TGTGCCAGCAGAAGAGGAGACAGTATCTCCGAGCAGTACTTC

j_gene: TRBJ2-2
v_gene: TRBV5-1
abundance: -
d_gene: -
CDR3aa: CASSFEGGNTGELFF
CDR3nt: TGCGCCAGCAGCTTTGAGGGAGGAAACACCGGGGAGCTGTTTTTT

j_gene: TRBJ2-5
v_gene: TRBV12-5
abundance: -
d_gene: -
CDR3aa: CASGYGHLQETQYF
CDR3nt: TGTGCTAGTGGTTACGGACACCTTCAAGAGACCCAGTACTTC

j_gene: TRBJ2-1
v_gene: TRBV5-5
abundance: -
d_gene: -
CDR3aa: CASSPFGIGGDEQFF
CDR3nt: TGTGCCAGCAGCCCCTTTGGGATCGGAGGGGATGAGCAGTTCTTC

j_gene: TRBJ1-5
v_gene: TRBV25-1
abundance: -
d_gene: -
CDR3aa: CASSHKGTSQPQHF
CDR3nt: TGTGCCAGCAGTCATAAGGGGACGTCTCAGCCCCAGCATTTT

j_gene: TRBJ2-1
v_gene: TRBV10-2
abundance: -
d_gene: -
CDR3aa: CASSESTVRIDQDNEQFF
CDR3nt: TGCGCCAGCAGTGAGTCCACAGTGCGGATAGATCAGGACAATGAGCAGTTCTTC

j_gene: TRBJ2-1
v_gene: TRBV6-1
abundance: -
d_gene: TRBD2
CDR3aa: CASMTSGDYNEQFF
CDR3nt: TGTGCCAGCATGACTAGCGGGGATTACAATGAGCAGTTCTTC

j_gene: TRBJ1-1
v_gene: TRBV7-9
abundance: -
d_gene: -
CDR3aa: CASTKLGNTEAFF
CDR3nt: TGTGCCAGCACCAAGTTGGGGAACACTGAAGCTTTCTTT

j_gene: TRBJ2-1
v_gene: TRBV6-1
abundance: -
d_gene: -
CDR3aa: CASSEPPGKYEQFF
CDR3nt: TGTGCCAGCAGTGAACCCCCGGGGAAGTATGAGCAGTTCTTC

j_gene: TRBJ1-5
v_gene: TRBV28
abundance: once
d_gene: TRBD1
CDR3aa: CASTSTSGTGINQPQHF
CDR3nt: TGTGCCAGCACCTCAACCTCCGGGACAGGGATTAATCAGCCCCAGCATTTT

j_gene: TRBJ2-2
v_gene: TRBV6-5
abundance: -
d_gene: -
CDR3aa: CASSWASGELFF
CDR3nt: TGTGCCAGCAGTTGGGCGTCCGGGGAGCTGTTTTTT

j_gene: TRBJ1-1
v_gene: TRBV6-6
abundance: -
d_gene: -
CDR3aa: CASLLDSLNTEAFF
CDR3nt: TGTGCCAGCCTTTTGGACAGCCTGAACACTGAAGCTTTCTTT

j_gene: TRBJ1-2
v_gene: TRBV5-5
abundance: -
d_gene: -
CDR3aa: CASSLVGTASFYGYTF
CDR3nt: TGTGCCAGCAGCTTGGTAGGGACTGCATCTTTTTATGGCTACACCTTC

j_gene: TRBJ2-5
v_gene: TRBV27
abundance: -
d_gene: TRBD2
CDR3aa: CASSRKTSGKETQYF
CDR3nt: TGTGCCAGCAGCCGTAAGACTAGCGGGAAAGAGACCCAGTACTTC

j_gene: TRBJ2-4
v_gene: TRBV9
abundance: -
d_gene: TRBD2
CDR3aa: CASSVELRGNIQYF
CDR3nt: TGTGCCAGCAGCGTAGAATTGCGGGGGAACATTCAGTACTTC

j_gene: TRBJ1-5
v_gene: TRBV28
abundance: -
d_gene: TRBD1
CDR3aa: CASSWTTGGEGQPQHF
CDR3nt: TGTGCCAGCAGTTGGACCACAGGGGGCGAGGGTCAGCCCCAGCATTTT

j_gene: TRBJ2-7
v_gene: TRBV19
abundance: -
d_gene: TRBD1
CDR3aa: CASMDSGQGPEQYF
CDR3nt: TGTGCCAGTATGGATTCGGGACAGGGTCCCGAGCAGTACTTC

j_gene: TRBJ2-1
v_gene: TRBV7-3
abundance: -
d_gene: -
CDR3aa: CASSWDPGTYNEQFF
CDR3nt: TGTGCCAGCAGCTGGGATCCCGGGACTTACAATGAGCAGTTCTTC

j_gene: TRBJ2-1
v_gene: TRBV27
abundance: -
d_gene: TRBD2
CDR3aa: CASSLFIGGLAGGEYNEQFF
CDR3nt: TGTGCCAGCAGTTTATTTATAGGGGGACTAGCGGGAGGGGAATACAATGAGCAGTTCTTC

j_gene: TRBJ1-5
v_gene: TRBV25-1
abundance: -
d_gene: TRBD1
CDR3aa: CASSDDRDRNQPQHF
CDR3nt: TGTGCCAGCAGTGACGACCGGGACAGAAATCAGCCCCAGCATTTT

j_gene: TRBJ1-6
v_gene: TRBV27
abundance: -
d_gene: -
CDR3aa: CASSNDRTNSPLHF
CDR3nt: TGTGCCAGCAGTAACGACAGGACCAATTCACCCCTCCACTTT

j_gene: TRBJ2-1
v_gene: TRBV2
abundance: -
d_gene: -
CDR3aa: CASSVKQSSYNEQFF
CDR3nt: TGTGCCAGCAGTGTCAAACAGAGCTCCTACAATGAGCAGTTCTTC

j_gene: TRBJ2-1
v_gene: TRBV2
abundance: -
d_gene: TRBD2
CDR3aa: CASSGSGRGGSSYNEQFF
CDR3nt: TGTGCCAGCAGTGGAAGCGGCCGGGGGGGGAGCTCCTACAATGAGCAGTTCTTC

j_gene: TRBJ1-5
v_gene: TRBV19
abundance: -
d_gene: -
CDR3aa: CASTGVFGAGLGDQPQHF
CDR3nt: TGTGCCAGTACGGGCGTTTTCGGTGCGGGGCTCGGAGATCAGCCCCAGCATTTT

j_gene: TRBJ2-1
v_gene: TRBV19
abundance: -
d_gene: -
CDR3aa: CASSLVNNEQFF
CDR3nt: TGTGCCAGTTCTCTGGTCAACAATGAGCAGTTCTTC

j_gene: TRBJ1-1
v_gene: TRBV19
abundance: -
d_gene: -
CDR3aa: CASSPSGKVSRTEAFF
CDR3nt: TGTGCCAGTAGCCCTTCCGGGAAGGTTAGTCGCACTGAAGCTTTCTTT

j_gene: TRBJ2-7
v_gene: TRBV12-5
abundance: -
d_gene: -
CDR3aa: CASGLVPDSEQYF
CDR3nt: TGTGCTAGTGGTTTGGTACCCGACAGCGAGCAGTACTTC